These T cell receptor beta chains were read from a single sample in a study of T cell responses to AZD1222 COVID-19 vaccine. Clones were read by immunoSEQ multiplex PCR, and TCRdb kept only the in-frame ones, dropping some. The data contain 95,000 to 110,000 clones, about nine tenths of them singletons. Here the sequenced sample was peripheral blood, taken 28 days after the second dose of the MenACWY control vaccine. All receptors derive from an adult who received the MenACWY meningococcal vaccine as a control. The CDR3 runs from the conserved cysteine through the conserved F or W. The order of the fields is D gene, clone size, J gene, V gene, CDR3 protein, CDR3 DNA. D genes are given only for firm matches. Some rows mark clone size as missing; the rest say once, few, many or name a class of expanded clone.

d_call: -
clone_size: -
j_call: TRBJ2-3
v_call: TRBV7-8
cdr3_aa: CASSRRPSTDTQYF
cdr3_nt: TGTGCCAGCAGCCGTAGACCAAGCACAGATACGCAGTATTTT

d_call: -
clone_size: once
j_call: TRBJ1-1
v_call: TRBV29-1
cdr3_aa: CSAQQGVNTEAFF
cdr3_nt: TGCAGCGCCCAACAGGGCGTGAACACTGAAGCTTTCTTT

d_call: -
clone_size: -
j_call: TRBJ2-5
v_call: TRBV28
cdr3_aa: CASSLVDWDGETQYF
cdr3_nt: TGTGCCAGCAGTTTGGTGGACTGGGACGGGGAGACCCAGTACTTC

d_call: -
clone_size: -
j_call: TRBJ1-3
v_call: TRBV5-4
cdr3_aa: CASSLEGGNTIYF
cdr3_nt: TGTGCCAGCAGCTTGGAAGGTGGAAACACCATATATTTT

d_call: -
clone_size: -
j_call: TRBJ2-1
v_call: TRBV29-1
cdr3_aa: CSVGPRGDEQFF
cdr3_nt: TGCAGCGTTGGGCCCCGAGGGGATGAGCAGTTCTTC

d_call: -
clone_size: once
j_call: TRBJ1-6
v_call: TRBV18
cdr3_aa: CASSPRAVYNSPLHF
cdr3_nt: TGTGCCAGCTCACCACGCGCGGTTTATAATTCACCCCTCCACTTT

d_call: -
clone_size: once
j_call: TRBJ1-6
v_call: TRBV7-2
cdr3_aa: CASSATNRNGNSPLHF
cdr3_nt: TGTGCCAGCAGCGCGACCAACAGGAACGGAAATTCACCCCTCCACTTT

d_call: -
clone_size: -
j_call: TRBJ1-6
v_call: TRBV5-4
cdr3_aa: CASSAGQGRSPLHF
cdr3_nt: TGTGCCAGCAGCGCGGGACAAGGTCGTTCACCCCTCCACTTT

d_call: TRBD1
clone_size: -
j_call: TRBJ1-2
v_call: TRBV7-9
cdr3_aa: CASSSRDSGRYTF
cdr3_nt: TGTGCCAGCAGTTCCCGGGACAGCGGGCGCTACACCTTC

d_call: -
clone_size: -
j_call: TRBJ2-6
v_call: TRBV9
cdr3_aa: CASSVGRVGANVLTF
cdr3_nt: TGTGCCAGCAGCGTAGGGAGGGTTGGGGCCAACGTCCTGACTTTC

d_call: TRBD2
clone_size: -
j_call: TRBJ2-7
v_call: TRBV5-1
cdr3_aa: CASSSGTSGASYEQYF
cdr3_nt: TGCGCCAGCAGCTCAGGCACTAGCGGGGCCTCCTACGAGCAGTACTTC

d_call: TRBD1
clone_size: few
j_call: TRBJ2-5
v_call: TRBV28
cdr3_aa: CASRKQGAETQYF
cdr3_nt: TGTGCCAGCAGAAAACAGGGGGCTGAGACCCAGTACTTC

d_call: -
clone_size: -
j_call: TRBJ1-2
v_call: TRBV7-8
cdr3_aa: CASSSVTREPYGYTF
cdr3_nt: TGTGCCAGCAGCTCCGTGACCAGGGAACCCTATGGCTACACCTTC

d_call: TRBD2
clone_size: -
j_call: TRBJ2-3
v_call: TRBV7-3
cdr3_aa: CASSLLAGGTDTQYF
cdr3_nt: TGTGCCAGCAGCTTACTAGCGGGGGGCACAGATACGCAGTATTTT

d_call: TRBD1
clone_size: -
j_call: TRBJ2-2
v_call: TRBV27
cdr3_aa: CASSSTGILTGELFF
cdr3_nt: TGTGCCAGCAGTTCGACAGGGATCCTAACCGGGGAGCTGTTTTTT

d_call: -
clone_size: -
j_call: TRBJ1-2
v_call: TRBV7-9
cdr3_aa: CASSLGGPELVYTF
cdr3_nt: TGTGCCAGCAGCTTAGGAGGTCCCGAACTCGTCTACACCTTC

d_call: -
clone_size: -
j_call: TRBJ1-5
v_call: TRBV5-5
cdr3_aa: CASSPQSNQPQHF
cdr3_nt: TGTGCCAGCAGCCCCCAGAGCAATCAGCCCCAGCATTTT

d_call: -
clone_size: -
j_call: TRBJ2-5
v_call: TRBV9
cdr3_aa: CASSVGVGNQETQYF
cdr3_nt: TGTGCCAGCAGCGTAGGGGTGGGGAACCAAGAGACCCAGTACTTC

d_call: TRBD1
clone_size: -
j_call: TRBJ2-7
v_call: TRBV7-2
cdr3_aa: CASSLAPRGYDYEQYF
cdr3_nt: TGTGCCAGCAGCTTAGCCCCCAGGGGGTATGACTACGAGCAGTACTTC

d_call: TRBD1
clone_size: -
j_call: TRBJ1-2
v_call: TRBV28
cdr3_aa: CASSLSPRRGQGYTF
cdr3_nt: TGTGCCAGCAGTTTATCCCCTCGCAGGGGGCAAGGCTACACCTTC

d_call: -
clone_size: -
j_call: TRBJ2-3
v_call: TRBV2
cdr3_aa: CASGKGTTDTQYF
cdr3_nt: TGTGCCAGCGGCAAGGGAACCACAGATACGCAGTATTTT

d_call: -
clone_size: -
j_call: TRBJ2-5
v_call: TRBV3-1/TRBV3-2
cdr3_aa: CASSQENLKKTQYF
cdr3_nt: TGTGCCAGCAGCCAGGAGAACCTGAAGAAGACCCAGTACTTC

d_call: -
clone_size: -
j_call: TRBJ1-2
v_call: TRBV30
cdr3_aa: CAWSVASTRGYTF
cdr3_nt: TGTGCCTGGAGTGTAGCGTCGACCAGGGGCTACACCTTC

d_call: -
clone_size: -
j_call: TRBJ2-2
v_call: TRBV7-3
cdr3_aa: CASRKERGHGELFF
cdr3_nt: TGTGCCAGCAGGAAAGAAAGGGGTCACGGGGAGCTGTTTTTT

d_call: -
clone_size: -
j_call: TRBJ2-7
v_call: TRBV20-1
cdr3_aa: CSASAGPEQYF
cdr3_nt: TGCAGTGCTAGTGCGGGACCCGAGCAGTACTTC

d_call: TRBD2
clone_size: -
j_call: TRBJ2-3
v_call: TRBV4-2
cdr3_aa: CASSQDTRGGTDTQYF
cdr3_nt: TGTGCCAGCAGCCAAGACACCCGGGGGGGCACAGATACGCAGTATTTT

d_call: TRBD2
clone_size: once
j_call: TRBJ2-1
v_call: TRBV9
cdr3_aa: CASSASTRTSGGDRNEQFF
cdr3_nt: TGTGCCAGCAGCGCTAGTACCCGGACTAGCGGGGGGGATCGGAATGAGCAGTTCTTC

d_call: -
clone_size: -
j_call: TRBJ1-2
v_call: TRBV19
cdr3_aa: CASSIANAGSNYGYTF
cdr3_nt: TGTGCCAGTAGTATAGCCAACGCGGGATCTAACTATGGCTACACCTTC

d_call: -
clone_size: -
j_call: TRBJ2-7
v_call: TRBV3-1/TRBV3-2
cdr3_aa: CASSQVGRNGEQYF
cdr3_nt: TGTGCCAGCAGCCAAGTAGGCAGGAACGGGGAGCAGTACTTC

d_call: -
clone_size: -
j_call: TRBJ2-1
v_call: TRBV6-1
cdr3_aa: CASRHQMGNNEQFF
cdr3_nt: TGTGCCAGCAGGCACCAGATGGGGAACAATGAGCAGTTCTTC

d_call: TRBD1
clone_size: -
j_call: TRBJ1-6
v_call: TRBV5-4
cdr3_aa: CASSLGTGANSPLHF
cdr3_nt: TGTGCCAGCAGCTTGGGGACAGGGGCTAATTCACCCCTCCACTTT

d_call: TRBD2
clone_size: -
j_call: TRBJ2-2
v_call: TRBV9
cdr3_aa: CASSVGELAGDNTGELFF
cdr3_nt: TGTGCCAGCAGCGTAGGGGAACTAGCGGGGGATAACACCGGGGAGCTGTTTTTT

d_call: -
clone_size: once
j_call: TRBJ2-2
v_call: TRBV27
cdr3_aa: CATGTLNTGELFF
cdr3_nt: TGTGCCACCGGGACACTAAACACCGGGGAGCTGTTTTTT

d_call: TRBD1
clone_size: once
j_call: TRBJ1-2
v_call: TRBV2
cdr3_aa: CASSEGAGGYSYGYTF
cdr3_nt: TGTGCCAGCAGTGAAGGGGCAGGGGGCTATTCCTATGGCTACACCTTC

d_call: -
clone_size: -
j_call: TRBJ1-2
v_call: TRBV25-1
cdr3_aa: CASSTTGNYGYTF
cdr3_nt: TGTGCCAGCAGTACTACAGGGAACTATGGCTACACCTTC

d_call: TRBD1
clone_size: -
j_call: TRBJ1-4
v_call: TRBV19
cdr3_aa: CASSRTGGSNEKLFF
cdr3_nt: TGTGCCAGTAGTAGGACAGGGGGATCTAATGAAAAACTGTTTTTT

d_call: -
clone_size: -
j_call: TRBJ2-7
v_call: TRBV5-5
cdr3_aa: CASSLGDTAYEQYF
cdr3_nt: TGTGCCAGCAGCTTGGGGGACACAGCCTACGAGCAGTACTTC

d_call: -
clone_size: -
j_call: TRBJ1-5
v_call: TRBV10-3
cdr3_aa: CAISESGGESNQPQHF
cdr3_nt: TGTGCCATCAGTGAGTCGGGGGGCGAAAGCAATCAGCCCCAGCATTTT

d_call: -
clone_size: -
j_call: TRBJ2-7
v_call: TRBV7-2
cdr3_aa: CASSDSYEQYF
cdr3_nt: TGTGCCAGCAGCGACTCCTACGAGCAGTACTTC

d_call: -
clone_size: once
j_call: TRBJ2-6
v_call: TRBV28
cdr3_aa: CASRQGGSGANVLTF
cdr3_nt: TGTGCCAGCAGACAGGGTGGGTCTGGGGCCAACGTCCTGACTTTC

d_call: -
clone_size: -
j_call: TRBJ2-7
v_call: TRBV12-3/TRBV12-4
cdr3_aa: CASRARGRSEQYF
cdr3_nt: TGTGCCAGCAGGGCCCGGGGCAGGAGCGAGCAGTACTTC

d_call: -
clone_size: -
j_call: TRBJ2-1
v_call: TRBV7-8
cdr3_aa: CASIRGTQSSYNEQFF
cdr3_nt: TGTGCCAGCATCCGCGGGACACAGAGCTCCTACAATGAGCAGTTCTTC